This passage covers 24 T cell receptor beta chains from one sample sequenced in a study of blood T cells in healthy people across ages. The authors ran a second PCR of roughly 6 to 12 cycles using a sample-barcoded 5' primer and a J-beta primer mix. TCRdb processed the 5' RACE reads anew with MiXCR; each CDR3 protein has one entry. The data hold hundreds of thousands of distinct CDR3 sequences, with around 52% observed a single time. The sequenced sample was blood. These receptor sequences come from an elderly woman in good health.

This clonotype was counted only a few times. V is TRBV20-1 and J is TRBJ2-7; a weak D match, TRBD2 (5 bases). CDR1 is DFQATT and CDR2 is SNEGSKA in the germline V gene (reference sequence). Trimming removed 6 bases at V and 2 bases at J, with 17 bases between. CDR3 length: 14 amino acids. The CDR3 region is CSAKEARPTYEQYF. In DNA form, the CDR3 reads TGCAGTGCCAAGGAGGCTAGGCCAACCTACGAGCAGTACTTC.

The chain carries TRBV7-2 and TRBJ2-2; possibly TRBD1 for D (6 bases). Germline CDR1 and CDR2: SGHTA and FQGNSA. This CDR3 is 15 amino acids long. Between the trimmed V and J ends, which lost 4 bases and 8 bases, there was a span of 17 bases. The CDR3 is CASSWDKTISGELFF. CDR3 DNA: TGTGCCAGCAGCTGGGACAAGACGATCTCGGGGGAGCTGTTTTTT.

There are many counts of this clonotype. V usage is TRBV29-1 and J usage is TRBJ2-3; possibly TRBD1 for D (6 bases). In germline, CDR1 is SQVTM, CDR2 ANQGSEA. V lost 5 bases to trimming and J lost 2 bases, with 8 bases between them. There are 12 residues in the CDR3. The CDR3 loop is CSVQGSTDTQYF. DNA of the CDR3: TGCAGCGTTCAGGGGTCCACAGATACGCAGTATTTT.

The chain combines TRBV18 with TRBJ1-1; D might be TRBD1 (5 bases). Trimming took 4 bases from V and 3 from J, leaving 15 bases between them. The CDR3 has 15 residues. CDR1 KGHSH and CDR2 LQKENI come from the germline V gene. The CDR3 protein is CASSQGIGADTEAFF. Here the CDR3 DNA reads TGTGCCAGCTCACAGGGTATTGGGGCAGACACTGAAGCTTTCTTT.

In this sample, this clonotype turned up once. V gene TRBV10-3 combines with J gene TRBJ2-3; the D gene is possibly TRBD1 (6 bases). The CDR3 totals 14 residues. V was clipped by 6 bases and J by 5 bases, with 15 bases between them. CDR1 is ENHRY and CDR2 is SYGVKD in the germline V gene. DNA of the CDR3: TGTGCCATCAGCCTTAGACAGGCCGGAGATACGCAGTATTTT. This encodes CAISLRQAGDTQYF.

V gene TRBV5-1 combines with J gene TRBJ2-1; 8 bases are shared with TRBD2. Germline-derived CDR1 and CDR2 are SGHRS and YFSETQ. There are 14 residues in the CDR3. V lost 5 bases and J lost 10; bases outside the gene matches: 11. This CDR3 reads CASRERAGATEQFF. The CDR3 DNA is TGCGCCAGCAGAGAAAGAGCGGGGGCAACGGAGCAGTTCTTC.

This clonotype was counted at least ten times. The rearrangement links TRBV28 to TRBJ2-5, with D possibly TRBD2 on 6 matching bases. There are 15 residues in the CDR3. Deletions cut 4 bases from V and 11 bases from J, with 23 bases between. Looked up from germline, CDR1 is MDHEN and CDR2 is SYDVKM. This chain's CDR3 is CASSSSASPRLGQYF. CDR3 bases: TGTGCCAGCAGTTCTAGCGCCTCTCCCCGACTTGGGCAGTACTTC.

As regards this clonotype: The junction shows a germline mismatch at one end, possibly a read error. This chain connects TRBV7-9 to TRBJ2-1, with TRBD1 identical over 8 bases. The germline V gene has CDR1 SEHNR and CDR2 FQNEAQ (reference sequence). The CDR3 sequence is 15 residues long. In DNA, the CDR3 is TGTACCAGCAGTCGGGCCGGGACAGGCTACAATGAGCAGTTCTTC. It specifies CTSSRAGTGYNEQFF.

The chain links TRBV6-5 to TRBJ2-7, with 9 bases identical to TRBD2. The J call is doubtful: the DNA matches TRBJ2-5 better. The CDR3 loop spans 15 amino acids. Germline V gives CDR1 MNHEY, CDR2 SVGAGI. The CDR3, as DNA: TGTGCCAGCAGACCCTCTAGCGGGGAGACAGAGACCCAGTACTTC. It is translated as CASRPSSGETETQYF.

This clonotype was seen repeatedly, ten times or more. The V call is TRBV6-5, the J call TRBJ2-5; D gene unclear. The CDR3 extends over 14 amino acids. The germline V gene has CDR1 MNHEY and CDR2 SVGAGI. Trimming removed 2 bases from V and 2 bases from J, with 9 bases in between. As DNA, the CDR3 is TGTGCCAGCAGTTACGTACAGAGACAAGAGACCCAGTACTTC. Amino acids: CASSYVQRQETQYF.

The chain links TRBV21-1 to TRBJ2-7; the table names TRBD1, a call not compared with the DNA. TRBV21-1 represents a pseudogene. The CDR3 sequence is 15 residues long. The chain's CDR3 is CASSTGQGQAYEQYF. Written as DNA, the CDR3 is TGTGCCAGCAGCACAGGACAGGGCCAAGCCTACGAGCAGTACTTC.

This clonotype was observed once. The CDR3 DNA follows: TGCAGCGTCTCTCCCAAGACCCCGAACACTGAAGCTTTCTTT. As protein: CSVSPKTPNTEAFF. The chain carries TRBV29-1 and TRBJ1-1; D unclear. The CDR3 runs 14 residues. Trimming pared 6 bases from V and 1 base from J, leaving 15 bases between. Germline CDR1 and CDR2: SQVTM and ANQGSEA.

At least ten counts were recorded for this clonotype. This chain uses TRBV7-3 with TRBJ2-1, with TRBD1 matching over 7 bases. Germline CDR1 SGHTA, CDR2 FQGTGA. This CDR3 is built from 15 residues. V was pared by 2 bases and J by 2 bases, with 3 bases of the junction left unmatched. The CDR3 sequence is CASSLLGTAYNEQFF. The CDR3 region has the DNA TGTGCCAGCAGCTTACTTGGGACAGCCTACAATGAGCAGTTCTTC.

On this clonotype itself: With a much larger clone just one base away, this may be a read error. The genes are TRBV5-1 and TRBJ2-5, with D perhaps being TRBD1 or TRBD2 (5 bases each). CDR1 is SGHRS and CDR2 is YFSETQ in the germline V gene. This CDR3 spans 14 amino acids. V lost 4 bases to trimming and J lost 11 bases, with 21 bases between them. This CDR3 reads CASSRDPTSNEQYF. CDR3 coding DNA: TGCGCCAGCAGCCGGGACCCGACTTCCAATGAGCAGTACTTC.

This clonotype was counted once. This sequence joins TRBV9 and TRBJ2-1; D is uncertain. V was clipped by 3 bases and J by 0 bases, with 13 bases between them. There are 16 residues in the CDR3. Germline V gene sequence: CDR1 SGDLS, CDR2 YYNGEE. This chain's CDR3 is CASSGTAVSSYNEQFF. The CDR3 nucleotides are TGTGCCAGCAGCGGGACCGCAGTGAGCTCCTACAATGAGCAGTTCTTC.

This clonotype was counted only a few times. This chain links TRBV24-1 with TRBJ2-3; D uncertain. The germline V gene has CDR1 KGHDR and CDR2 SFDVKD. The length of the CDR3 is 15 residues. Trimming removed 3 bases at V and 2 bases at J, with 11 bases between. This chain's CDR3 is CATSDPQQLTDTQYF. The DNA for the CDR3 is TGTGCCACCAGTGATCCCCAACAGCTCACAGATACGCAGTATTTT.

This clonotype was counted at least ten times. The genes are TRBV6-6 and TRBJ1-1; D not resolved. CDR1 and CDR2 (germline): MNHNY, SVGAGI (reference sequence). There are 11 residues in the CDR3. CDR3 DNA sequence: TGTGCAAGTAGGTGGAACACTGAAGCTTTCTTT. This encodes CASRWNTEAFF.

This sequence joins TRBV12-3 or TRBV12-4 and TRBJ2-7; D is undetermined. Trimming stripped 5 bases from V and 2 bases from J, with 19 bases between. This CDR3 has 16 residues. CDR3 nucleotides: TGTGCCAGCAGTCCCGCGGTTCGAACACGTACCTACGAGCAGTACTTC. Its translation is CASSPAVRTRTYEQYF.

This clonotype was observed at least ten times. The CDR3 loop is CSARDRGLRIGTQYF. The CDR3 DNA reads as TGCAGTGCTAGAGATCGGGGACTCAGGATAGGTACGCAGTATTTT. The chain employs TRBV20-1 and TRBJ2-3; TRBD2 is a possible D gene (6 bases). This CDR3 region has 15 residues. CDR1 is DFQATT, CDR2 SNEGSKA, per germline (reference sequence). Trimming stripped 0 bases from V and 8 bases from J, with 18 bases between.

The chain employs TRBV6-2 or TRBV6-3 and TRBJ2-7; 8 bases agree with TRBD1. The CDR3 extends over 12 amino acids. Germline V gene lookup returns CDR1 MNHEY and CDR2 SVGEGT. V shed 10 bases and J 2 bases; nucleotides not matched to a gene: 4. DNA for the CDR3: TGTGCCACCGGACAGGGCGCCTACGAGCAGTACTTC. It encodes CATGQGAYEQYF.

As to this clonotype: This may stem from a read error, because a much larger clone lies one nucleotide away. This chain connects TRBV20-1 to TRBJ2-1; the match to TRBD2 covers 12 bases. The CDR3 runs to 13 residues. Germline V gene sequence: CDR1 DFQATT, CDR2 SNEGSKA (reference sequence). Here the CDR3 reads CSTRPSGRDEQFF. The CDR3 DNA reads TGCAGTACTAGGCCTAGCGGGAGGGATGAGCAGTTCTTC.

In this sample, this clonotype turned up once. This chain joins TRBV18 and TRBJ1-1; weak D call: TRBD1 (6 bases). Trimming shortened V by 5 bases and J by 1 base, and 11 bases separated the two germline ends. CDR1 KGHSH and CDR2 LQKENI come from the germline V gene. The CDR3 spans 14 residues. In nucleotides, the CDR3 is TGTGCCAGCTCATGGGACACCCAGAACACTGAAGCTTTCTTT. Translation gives CASSWDTQNTEAFF.

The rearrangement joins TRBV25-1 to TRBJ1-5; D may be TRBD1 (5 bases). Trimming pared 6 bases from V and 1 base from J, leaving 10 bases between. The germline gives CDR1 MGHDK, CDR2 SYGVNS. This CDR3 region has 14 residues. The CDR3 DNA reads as TGTGCCAGCAGAGGGGATACGAGCAATCAGCCCCAGCATTTT. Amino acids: CASRGDTSNQPQHF.

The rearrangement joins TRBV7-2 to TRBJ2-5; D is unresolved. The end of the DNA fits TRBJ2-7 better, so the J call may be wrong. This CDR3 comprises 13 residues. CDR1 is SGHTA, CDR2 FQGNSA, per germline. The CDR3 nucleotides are TGTGCCAGCAGCTTACTAGACGCCTACGAGCAGTACTTC. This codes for CASSLLDAYEQYF.